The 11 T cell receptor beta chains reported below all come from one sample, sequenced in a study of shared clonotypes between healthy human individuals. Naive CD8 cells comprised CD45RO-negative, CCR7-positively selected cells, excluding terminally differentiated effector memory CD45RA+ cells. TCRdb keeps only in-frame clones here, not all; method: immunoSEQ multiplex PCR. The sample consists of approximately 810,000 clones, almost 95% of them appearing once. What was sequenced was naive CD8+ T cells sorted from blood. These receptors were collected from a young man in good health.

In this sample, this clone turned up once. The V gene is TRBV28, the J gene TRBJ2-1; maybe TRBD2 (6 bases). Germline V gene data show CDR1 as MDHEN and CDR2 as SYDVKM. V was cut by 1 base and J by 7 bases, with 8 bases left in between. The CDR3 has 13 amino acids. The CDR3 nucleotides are TGTGCCAGCAGTTTATCGGGGGAGAATGAGCAGTTCTTC. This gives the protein CASSLSGENEQFF.

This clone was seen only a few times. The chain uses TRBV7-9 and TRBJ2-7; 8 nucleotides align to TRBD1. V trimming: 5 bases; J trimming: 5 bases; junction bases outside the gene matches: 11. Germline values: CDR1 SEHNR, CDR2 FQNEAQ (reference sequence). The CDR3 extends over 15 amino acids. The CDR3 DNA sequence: TGTGCCAGCAGCCTCACCCGGACAGGGAGAAACGAGCAGTACTTC. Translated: CASSLTRTGRNEQYF.

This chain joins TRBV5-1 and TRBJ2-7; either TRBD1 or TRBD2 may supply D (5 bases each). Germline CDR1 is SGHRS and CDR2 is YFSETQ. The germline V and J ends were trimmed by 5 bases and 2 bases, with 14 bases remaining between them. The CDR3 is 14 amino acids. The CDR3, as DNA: TGCGCCAGCAGACCCGGGACGGAGGCCTACGAGCAGTACTTC. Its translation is CASRPGTEAYEQYF.

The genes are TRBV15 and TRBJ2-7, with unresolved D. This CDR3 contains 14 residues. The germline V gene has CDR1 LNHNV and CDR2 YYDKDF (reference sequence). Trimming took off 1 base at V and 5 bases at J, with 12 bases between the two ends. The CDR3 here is CATSRGADLDEQYF. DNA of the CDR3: TGTGCCACCAGCAGAGGGGCCGACCTGGACGAGCAGTACTTC. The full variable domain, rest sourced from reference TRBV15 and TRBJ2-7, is DAMVIQNPRYQVTQFGKPVTLSCSQTLNHNVMYWYQQKSSQAPKLLFHYYDKDFNNEADTPDNFQSRRPNTSFCFLDIRSPGLGDTAMYLCATSRGADLDEQYFGPGTRLTVT.

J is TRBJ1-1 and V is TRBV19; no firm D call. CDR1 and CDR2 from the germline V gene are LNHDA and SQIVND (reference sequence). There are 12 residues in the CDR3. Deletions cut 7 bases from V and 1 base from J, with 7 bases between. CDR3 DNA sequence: TGTGCCAGTACTTGGACGAACACTGAAGCTTTCTTT. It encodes CASTWTNTEAFF.

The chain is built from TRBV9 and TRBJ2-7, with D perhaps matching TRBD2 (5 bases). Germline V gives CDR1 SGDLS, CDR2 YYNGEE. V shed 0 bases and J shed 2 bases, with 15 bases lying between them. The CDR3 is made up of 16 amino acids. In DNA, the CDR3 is TGTGCCAGCAGCGTAGGCGTCAGAGGGAGCCCCTACGAGCAGTACTTC. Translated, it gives CASSVGVRGSPYEQYF.

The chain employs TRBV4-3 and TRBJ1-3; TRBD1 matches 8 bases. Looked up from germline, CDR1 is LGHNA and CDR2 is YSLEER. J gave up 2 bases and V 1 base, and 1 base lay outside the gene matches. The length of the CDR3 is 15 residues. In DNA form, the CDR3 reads TGCGCCAGCAGCCAAGGGACAGGGCCTGGAAACACCATATATTTT. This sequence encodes CASSQGTGPGNTIYF.

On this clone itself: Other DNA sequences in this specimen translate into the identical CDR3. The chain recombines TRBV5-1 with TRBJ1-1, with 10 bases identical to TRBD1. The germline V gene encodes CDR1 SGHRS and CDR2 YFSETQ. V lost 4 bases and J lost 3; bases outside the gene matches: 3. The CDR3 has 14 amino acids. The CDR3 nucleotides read TGCGCCAGCAGCCCGGGACAGGGGTACACTGAAGCTTTCTTT. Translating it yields CASSPGQGYTEAFF.

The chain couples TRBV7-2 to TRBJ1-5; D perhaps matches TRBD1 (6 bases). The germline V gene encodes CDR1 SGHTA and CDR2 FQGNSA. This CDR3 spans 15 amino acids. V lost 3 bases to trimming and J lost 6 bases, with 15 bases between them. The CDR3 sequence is CASSLDSRRGQPQHF. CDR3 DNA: TGTGCCAGCAGCTTGGACAGTAGAAGGGGTCAGCCCCAGCATTTT.

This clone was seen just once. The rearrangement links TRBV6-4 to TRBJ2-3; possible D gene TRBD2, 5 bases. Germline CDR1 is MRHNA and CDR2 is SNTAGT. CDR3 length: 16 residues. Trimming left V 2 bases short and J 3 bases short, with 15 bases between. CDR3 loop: CASSDVRVGGTDTQYF. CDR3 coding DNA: TGTGCCAGCAGTGACGTGCGGGTTGGCGGGACAGATACGCAGTATTTT.

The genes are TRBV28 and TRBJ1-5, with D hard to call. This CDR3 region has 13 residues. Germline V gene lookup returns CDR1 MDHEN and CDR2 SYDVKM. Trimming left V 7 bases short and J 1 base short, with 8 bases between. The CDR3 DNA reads TGTGCCAGCAAAAAGACAAGCAATCAGCCCCAGCATTTT. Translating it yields CASKKTSNQPQHF. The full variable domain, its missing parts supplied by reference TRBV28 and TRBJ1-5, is DVKVTQSSRYLVKRTGEKVFLECVQDMDHENMFWYRQDPGLGLRLIYFSYDVKMKEKGDIPEGYSVSREKKERFSLILESASTNQTSMYLCASKKTSNQPQHFGDGTRLSIL.